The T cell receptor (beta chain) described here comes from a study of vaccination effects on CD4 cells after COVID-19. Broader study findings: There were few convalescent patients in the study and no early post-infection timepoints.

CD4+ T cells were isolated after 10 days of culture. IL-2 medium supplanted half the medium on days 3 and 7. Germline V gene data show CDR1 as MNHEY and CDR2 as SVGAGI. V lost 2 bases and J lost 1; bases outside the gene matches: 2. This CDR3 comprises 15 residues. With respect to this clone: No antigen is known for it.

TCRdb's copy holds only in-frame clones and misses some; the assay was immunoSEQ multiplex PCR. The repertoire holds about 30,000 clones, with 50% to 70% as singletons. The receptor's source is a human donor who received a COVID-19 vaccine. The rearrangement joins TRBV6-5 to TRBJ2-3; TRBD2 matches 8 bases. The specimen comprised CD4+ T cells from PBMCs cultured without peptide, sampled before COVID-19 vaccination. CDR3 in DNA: TGTGCCAGCAGTTACGCGGGGGGCGGCACAGATACGCAGTATTTT. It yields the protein CASSYAGGGTDTQYF.